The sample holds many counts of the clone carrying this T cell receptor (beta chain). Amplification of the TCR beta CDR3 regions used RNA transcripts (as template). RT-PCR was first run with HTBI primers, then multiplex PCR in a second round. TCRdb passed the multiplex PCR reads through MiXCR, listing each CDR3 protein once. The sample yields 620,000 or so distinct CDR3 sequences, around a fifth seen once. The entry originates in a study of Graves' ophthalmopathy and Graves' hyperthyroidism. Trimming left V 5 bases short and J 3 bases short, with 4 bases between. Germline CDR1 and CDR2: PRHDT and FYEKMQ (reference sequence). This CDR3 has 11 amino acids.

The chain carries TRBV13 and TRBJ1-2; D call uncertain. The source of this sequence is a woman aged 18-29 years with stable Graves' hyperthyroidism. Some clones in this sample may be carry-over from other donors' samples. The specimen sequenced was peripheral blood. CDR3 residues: CASSLYYGYTF. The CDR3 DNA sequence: TGTGCCAGCAGCCTATACTATGGCTACACCTTC.